This T cell receptor beta chain was sequenced in a study of cytomegalovirus exposure and HLA in healthy donors. Study in general: T cells numbering some 170 million yielded approximately 100 million unique TCR beta sequences in an earlier analysis. General study results and limits: Listed as cytomegalovirus-associated were over 150 TCR beta chains.

As concerns this clone: Antigen unknown.

PCR was performed using 60 Vbeta and 13 Jbeta primers. Libraries were prepared by immunoSEQ multiplex PCR; TCRdb keeps only in-frame clonotypes and omits some of them. Of 60,000 to 85,000 clones in the sample, 70% to 85% were seen once. This CDR3 spans 13 amino acids. Trimming removed 5 bases from V and 0 bases from J, with 10 bases in between. CDR1 and CDR2 (germline): SQVTM, ANQGSEA. No CMV serostatus was recorded for this donor. The rearrangement joins TRBV29-1 to TRBJ1-2, with D hard to call. Sequenced sample: PBMCs. The receptor's source is a human donor in good health. The CDR3 nucleotides are TGCAGCGTTAAATCAGGCACTAACTATGGCTACACCTTC. It specifies CSVKSGTNYGYTF.